This T cell receptor (beta chain) was sequenced during a study of shared clonotypes between healthy human individuals. The donors were all Caucasian adults (living in Nashville, Tennessee). CDR1 is MNHNY, CDR2 SVGAGI, per germline (reference sequence). Germline trimming cut 4 bases from V and 15 bases from J; bases unmatched to any gene: 5. This CDR3 has 11 residues. Comment on this clone: The antigen remains undetermined.

Study outcomes and limitations: Deeper or shallower sequencing was expected to change how clonotypes are shared among donors. Few donors restricted represented genetic and exposure-history diversity.

Profiling relied on immunoSEQ multiplex PCR, and the TCRdb table lists in-frame clones only, not all of them. The data contain over a million clones, approximately 76% of them singletons. The chain links TRBV6-6 to TRBJ2-1; 8 bases fit TRBD1. The origin of this receptor is a man younger than 35 in good health. Material: memory CD4+ T cells sorted from blood. The sample's subset: CD45RA-negative fraction. Here the CDR3 reads CASSSGQGPFF. Here the CDR3 DNA reads TGTGCCAGCAGTTCCGGACAGGGACCGTTCTTC.